These 28 T cell receptor beta chains originate from one sample sequenced in a study of breast tumors, draining lymph nodes, adjacent tissues. One entry per CDR3 protein results from TCRdb running MiXCR on the multiplex PCR reads. Among about 47,000 distinct CDR3 sequences, roughly 23% were seen once, and the ten largest hold 8%. The source material was breast tumor tissue. All receptors come from a female donor with breast cancer. Some clones in this sample may be carry-over from other donors' samples.

V usage is TRBV9 and J usage is TRBJ2-1; tentatively, D is TRBD2 (5 bases). From germline, CDR1 is SGDLS and CDR2 YYNGEE. This CDR3 has 15 residues. V shed 0 bases and J shed 3 bases, with 10 bases lying between them. The CDR3 DNA reads TGTGCCAGCAGCGTAGGGAGCGGAAACTACAATGAGCAGTTCTTC. This sequence encodes CASSVGSGNYNEQFF.

This clonotype was observed at least ten times. The rearrangement joins TRBV5-1 to TRBJ2-1, with D hard to call. The ends were cut back, 5 bases at V and 0 bases at J, with 12 bases in the middle. CDR3 length equals 15 residues. CDR1 and CDR2 from the germline V gene are SGHRS and YFSETQ. The CDR3 DNA reads as TGCGCCAGCAGGTCCGCCAGCAGCTCCTACAATGAGCAGTTCTTC. Translation gives CASRSASSSYNEQFF.

This clonotype is labeled medium-sized. The rearrangement joins TRBV7-9 to TRBJ2-7, with 8 bases aligning to TRBD1. The CDR3 runs 12 residues. Per the germline V gene, CDR1 is SEHNR and CDR2 is FQNEAQ (reference sequence). With V trimmed by 6 bases and J by 9 bases, 7 bases remained unmatched. CDR3 protein: CASRGQGSAQYF. The CDR3 DNA is TGTGCCAGCAGAGGACAGGGTAGCGCGCAGTACTTC. Variable domain in full (rest from reference TRBV7-9 and TRBJ2-7): DTGVSQNPRHKITKRGQNVTFRCDPISEHNRLYWYRQTLGQGPEFLTYFQNEAQLEKSRLLSDRFSAERPKGSFSTLEIQRTEQGDSAMYLCASRGQGSAQYFGPGTRLTVT.

The chain joins TRBV7-9 to TRBJ2-3, with D unclear. Germline V gene sequence: CDR1 SEHNR, CDR2 FQNEAQ (reference sequence). V was clipped by 7 bases and J by 5 bases, with 10 bases between them. The CDR3 has 12 amino acids. CDR3 protein: CASNPLGDTQYF. CDR3 nucleotides: TGTGCCAGCAACCCCCTAGGAGATACGCAGTATTTT.

J is TRBJ1-1 and V is TRBV6-5; D remains ambiguous. This CDR3 is built from 13 residues. Germline lookup yields CDR1 MNHEY and CDR2 SVGAGI. Deletions cut 5 bases from V and 1 base from J, with 8 bases between. The CDR3 loop reads CASSLQPNTEAFF. The CDR3 bases are TGTGCCAGCAGTCTCCAACCGAACACTGAAGCTTTCTTT.

This clonotype was seen ten or more times. V is TRBV19 and J is TRBJ1-6; D is ambiguous. Germline assignment: CDR1 LNHDA and CDR2 SQIVND (reference sequence). Between the trimmed V and J ends, which lost 5 bases and 7 bases, there was a span of 18 bases. The CDR3 is made up of 16 amino acids. CDR3 nucleotide sequence: TGTGCCAGTAGTTTACGGGGTCCTTTATTAAATTCACCCCTCCACTTT. Protein: CASSLRGPLLNSPLHF.

V is TRBV7-2 and J is TRBJ2-4; a possible D gene is TRBD1 (5 bases). Germline V gene data show CDR1 as SGHTA and CDR2 as FQGNSA. The V end lost 1 base, the J end lost 6 bases, and 16 bases lay between the germline ends. CDR3 length: 16 residues. The CDR3 sequence is CASSLDVGVVGNIQYF. In DNA form, the CDR3 reads TGTGCCAGCAGCTTAGACGTAGGGGTGGTTGGAAACATTCAGTACTTC.

This clonotype was detected ten times or more. The chain carries TRBV11-2 and TRBJ2-7; possibly TRBD1 or TRBD2 for D (5 bases each). Germline CDR1 reads SGHAT; CDR2 reads FQNNGV. The length of the CDR3 is 14 residues. Trimming took 4 bases from V and 5 from J, leaving 15 bases between them. CDR3 protein: CASSYGTGPHEQYF. The CDR3 DNA follows: TGTGCCAGCAGCTATGGGACCGGTCCACACGAGCAGTACTTC.

This clonotype has just a few counts. This sequence may be a read error, since a much larger clone differs from it by one base. The rearrangement joins TRBV11-2 to TRBJ2-1, with D perhaps being TRBD1 or TRBD2 (5 bases each). The CDR3 is 12 residues long. The V end lost 3 bases, the J end lost 9 bases, and 9 bases lay between the germline ends. Looked up from germline, CDR1 is SGHAT and CDR2 is FQNNGV. The CDR3 loop reads CASSFTGAEQFF. The CDR3 DNA reads as TGTGCCAGCAGCTTCACCGGGGCTGAGCAGTTCTTC. Based on the CDR3 plus reference TRBV11-2 and TRBJ2-1, the full variable domain is EAGVAQSPRYKIIEKRQSVAFWCNPISGHATLYWYQQILGQGPKLLIQFQNNGVVDDSQLPKDRFSAERLKGVDSTLKIQPAKLEDSAVYLCASSFTGAEQFFGPGTRLTVL.

This clonotype was seen ten or more times. The chain uses TRBV6-1 and TRBJ2-3; 7 nucleotides align to TRBD1. The V and J ends lost 5 bases and 2 bases, in that order; junction bases with no gene match: 7. This CDR3 comprises 15 residues. Germline-derived CDR1 and CDR2 are MNHNS and SASEGT. Written as DNA, the CDR3 is TGTGCCAGCAGTAGCCGGGACAGAACCACAGATACGCAGTATTTT. This gives the protein CASSSRDRTTDTQYF.

This clonotype was seen at least ten times. V is TRBV7-9 and J is TRBJ2-7; the D is unclear. CDR3 size: 13 residues. Per germline, CDR1 SEHNR and CDR2 FQNEAQ (reference sequence). Trimming pared 5 bases from V and 0 bases from J, leaving 8 bases between. The CDR3 DNA sequence: TGTGCCAGCAGCCGCCTGAACTCCTACGAGCAGTACTTC. It specifies CASSRLNSYEQYF.

The table lists this clonotype with many counts. The chain links TRBV9 to TRBJ1-5; unclear D gene. Trimming left V 0 bases short and J 4 bases short, with 8 bases between. CDR1 is SGDLS, CDR2 YYNGEE, per germline. The CDR3 has 14 residues. CDR3 nucleotides: TGTGCCAGCAGCGTAGCTGACGGGAATCAGCCCCAGCATTTT. This translates into CASSVADGNQPQHF. The full variable domain, rest sourced from reference TRBV9 and TRBJ1-5, is DSGVTQTPKHLITATGQRVTLRCSPRSGDLSVYWYQQSLDQGLQFLIQYYNGEERAKGNILERFSAQQFPDLHSELNLSSLELGDSALYFCASSVADGNQPQHFGDGTRLSIL.

This clonotype was found many times. CDR3 in amino acids: CASSFATGDGYTF. CDR3 sequence (DNA): TGTGCCAGCAGTTTTGCGACAGGGGATGGCTACACCTTC. This rearrangement joins TRBV12-3 or TRBV12-4 to TRBJ1-2; 8 bases fit TRBD1. This CDR3 comprises 13 residues. V lost 3 bases to trimming and J lost 6 bases; unmatched junction nucleotides: 3.

The sample holds many counts of this clonotype. The chain combines TRBV27 with TRBJ2-1; D may be TRBD1 (6 bases). This CDR3 contains 14 residues. Germline V lookup: CDR1 MNHEY, CDR2 SMNVEV (reference sequence). The V and J ends lost 5 bases and 8 bases respectively, with 16 bases between them. DNA for the CDR3: TGTGCCAGCAGTCCCACCCAGGGGTGGGATGAGCAGTTCTTC. It is translated as CASSPTQGWDEQFF.

This clonotype was detected ten times or more. V is TRBV2 and J is TRBJ2-7; perhaps TRBD1 as D (6 bases). Germline CDR1 and CDR2: SNHLY and FYNNEI. Deletions cut 4 bases from V and 6 bases from J, with 13 bases between. The CDR3 totals 13 residues. In DNA form, the CDR3 reads TGTGCCAGCAGTGTTCAGGGGATGGCCGAGCAGTACTTC. Translating gives CASSVQGMAEQYF.

The chain recombines TRBV5-1 with TRBJ1-1, with D perhaps matching TRBD1 (5 bases). This CDR3 comprises 13 residues. Germline CDR1 and CDR2: SGHRS and YFSETQ. V was pared by 3 bases and J by 4 bases, with 10 bases between. In nucleotides, the CDR3 is TGCGCCAGCAGCTCTGGGGGAGGCACTGAAGCTTTCTTT. It specifies CASSSGGGTEAFF.

At least ten counts were recorded for this clonotype. The chain has TRBV7-6 and TRBJ2-3; 7 bases are shared with TRBD2. Trimming took 5 bases from V and 6 from J; bases not matched to a gene: 8. The CDR3 is 14 amino acids. Looked up from germline, CDR1 is SGHVS and CDR2 is FNYEAQ. The CDR3 DNA reads TGTGCCAGCAGCCTTGAGCGGGGTACGGATACGCAGTATTTT. Protein: CASSLERGTDTQYF.

In regard to this clonotype: A read error may be the cause here, since a much bigger clone is one base away. J is TRBJ2-3 and V is TRBV7-8; D remains ambiguous. V was trimmed by 8 bases and J by 2 bases, leaving 14 bases between them. Germline CDR1 is SGHVS and CDR2 is FQNEAQ. This CDR3 region has 14 residues. The CDR3 here is CASAYRNPTDTQYF. The CDR3 DNA reads TGTGCCAGCGCGTATAGAAACCCCACAGATACGCAGTATTTT.

This clonotype was observed at least ten times. V and J are TRBV6-6 and TRBJ1-6, with a tentative D call TRBD1 (6 bases). Trimming removed 7 bases from V and 7 bases from J, with 14 bases in between. In germline, CDR1 is MNHNY, CDR2 SVGAGI (reference sequence). The CDR3 length is 14 residues. For the CDR3, the DNA is TGTGCCAGCATCCCACAGGGAGGGAATTCACCCCTCCACTTT. This encodes CASIPQGGNSPLHF.

This clonotype was seen many times. J is TRBJ2-2 and V is TRBV5-1; maybe TRBD2 (5 bases). Per the germline V gene, CDR1 is SGHRS and CDR2 is YFSETQ. Trimming removed 4 bases from V and 2 bases from J, with 12 bases in between. This CDR3 is 15 amino acids long. The CDR3 is CASSGSGANTGELFF. The CDR3 region has the DNA TGCGCCAGCAGCGGAAGCGGAGCTAACACCGGGGAGCTGTTTTTT.

This clonotype was detected many times. The gene calls are TRBV5-1 and TRBJ2-7; D gene unclear. The CDR3 contains 12 residues. CDR1 is SGHRS, CDR2 YFSETQ, per germline. V lost 5 bases to trimming and J lost 1 base, with 7 bases between them. CDR3 region: CASRDGSYEQYF. As DNA, the CDR3 is TGCGCCAGCAGGGACGGTTCCTACGAGCAGTACTTC.

The sample holds many counts of this clonotype. The chain carries TRBV5-1 and TRBJ2-7; D may be TRBD1 or TRBD2 (6 bases each). Germline CDR1 SGHRS, CDR2 YFSETQ. Trimming left V 1 base short and J 2 bases short, with 10 bases between. The length of the CDR3 is 14 residues. CDR3 residues: CASSLLGGTYEQYF. CDR3 nucleotides: TGCGCCAGCAGCTTGTTGGGGGGCACCTACGAGCAGTACTTC.

This clonotype was seen many times. The J gene is TRBJ1-5, the V gene TRBV12-3 or TRBV12-4; D is unresolved. The CDR3 sequence is 15 residues long. The V gene lost 1 base and the J gene lost 1 base, with 8 bases spanning the gap. CDR3 bases: TGTGCCAGCAGTTTAGTTGTAGAGAGCAATCAGCCCCAGCATTTT. This sequence encodes CASSLVVESNQPQHF.

The V call is TRBV29-1, the J call TRBJ2-1, with 8 bases lining up with TRBD1. Losses at the gene ends were 0 bases for V and 3 bases for J; bases not matched to a gene: 7. CDR3 length equals 16 residues. CDR1 is SQVTM, CDR2 ANQGSEA, per germline. For the CDR3, the DNA is TGCAGCGTTGAAGATCCGGACAGGGAAGTCTACAATGAGCAGTTCTTC. Encoded protein: CSVEDPDREVYNEQFF.

This clonotype has ten or more counts. This chain links TRBV2 with TRBJ2-2, with D unclear. V lost 3 bases and J 4 bases, leaving 33 bases between the germline ends. Germline V gene lookup returns CDR1 SNHLY and CDR2 FYNNEI. The CDR3 totals 22 residues. The CDR3 DNA follows: TGTGCCAGCAGTGACGAACTCCTTAGTGGGCGACAAGGCCGGGTAGGCACCGGGGAGCTGTTTTTT. Its protein product is CASSDELLSGRQGRVGTGELFF. Full variable domain (missing parts from reference TRBV2 and TRBJ2-2): EPEVTQTPSHQVTQMGQEVILRCVPISNHLYFYWYRQILGQKVEFLVSFYNNEISEKSEIFDDQFSVERPDGSNFTLKIRSTKLEDSAMYFCASSDELLSGRQGRVGTGELFFGEGSRLTVL.

This clonotype is medium-sized (0.01 to 0.1%). This chain uses TRBV30 with TRBJ1-3; D not resolved. The V gene lost 5 bases and the J gene lost 2 bases, with 16 bases spanning the gap. CDR1 is GTSNPN, CDR2 SVGIG, per germline (reference sequence). The CDR3 extends over 15 amino acids. The CDR3 loop reads CAWARDHTTGNTIYF. The CDR3 nucleotides read TGTGCCTGGGCTCGGGATCATACGACTGGAAACACCATATATTTT.

This clonotype was counted many times. This chain joins TRBV5-1 and TRBJ2-7; D is possibly TRBD1 (5 bases). Germline lookup yields CDR1 SGHRS and CDR2 YFSETQ. The V end lost 0 bases, the J end lost 3 bases, and 7 bases lay between the germline ends. This CDR3 contains 13 residues. CDR3 sequence reads: CASSLATGYEQYF. CDR3 DNA sequence: TGCGCCAGCAGCTTGGCCACAGGCTACGAGCAGTACTTC.

This clonotype has a handful of counts. The chain carries TRBV3-1 and TRBJ1-2; tentatively, D is TRBD1 (5 bases). From germline, CDR1 is LGHDT and CDR2 YNNKEL (reference sequence). The CDR3 totals 16 residues. Trimming removed 6 bases at V and 7 bases at J, with 24 bases between. As DNA, the CDR3 is TGTGCCAGCAGTCGGGGCAGGGACTTTGGGGCGTCTGGCTACACCTTC. Protein product: CASSRGRDFGASGYTF. Full variable domain (remainder filled in from reference TRBV3-1 and TRBJ1-2): DTAVSQTPKYLVTQMGNDKSIKCEQNLGHDTMYWYKQDSKKFLKIMFSYNNKELIINETVPNRFSPKSPDKAHLNLHINSLELGDSAVYFCASSRGRDFGASGYTFGSGTRLTVV.